What follows are 19 T cell receptor beta chains derived from one specimen sequenced in a study of human T cells and chemical hapten exposure. A single record per CDR3 protein comes from TCRdb applying MiXCR to the RACE reads. This table holds about 82,000 distinct CDR3 sequences, about an eighth found once. Documented time point: patch test 3, about 24 weeks after DPC sensitization. The treatment is: therapeutic diphenylcyclopropenone sensitization with weekly scalp DPC. Sequenced here: whole blood, sampled in connection with sensitization to the hapten diphenylcyclopropenone (DPC). The receptors were gathered from a woman aged 45-60 years with alopecia areata. Some clones in this sample may be carry-over from other donors' samples.

This clonotype came up a few times. The chain couples TRBV7-9 to TRBJ2-2, with TRBD1 as a possible D gene (6 bases). V was trimmed by 4 bases and J by 6 bases, leaving 9 bases between them. Germline-derived CDR1 and CDR2 are SEHNR and FQNEAQ (reference sequence). This CDR3 contains 13 residues. CDR3 in DNA: TGTGCCAGCAGCTCCTACAGGGCCGGGGAGCTGTTTTTT. Encoded protein: CASSSYRAGELFF. Drawing the rest from reference TRBV7-9 and TRBJ2-2, the complete variable domain is DTGVSQNPRHKITKRGQNVTFRCDPISEHNRLYWYRQTLGQGPEFLTYFQNEAQLEKSRLLSDRFSAERPKGSFSTLEIQRTEQGDSAMYLCASSSYRAGELFFGEGSRLTVL.

In nucleotides, the CDR3 is TGTGCCAGCAGCCCCCCGGGGGCCTGGCCCCAGCATTTT. This sequence encodes CASSPPGAWPQHF. The rearrangement uses TRBV28 and TRBJ1-5; TRBD1 might be the D (6 bases). The CDR3 consists of 13 residues. From germline, CDR1 is MDHEN and CDR2 SYDVKM. Trimming removed 6 bases at V and 9 bases at J, with 15 bases between.

In its sample, this clonotype was seen many times. This sequence joins TRBV19 and TRBJ2-3; D possibly corresponds to TRBD2 (5 bases). CDR3 size: 17 residues. Trimming took 5 bases from V and 5 from J, leaving 23 bases between them. CDR1 LNHDA and CDR2 SQIVND come from the germline V gene (reference sequence). CDR3 sequence (DNA): TGTGCCAGTAGTGATCCTTTTGAGGGCTGGACGGTAGATACGCAGTATTTT. Residues: CASSDPFEGWTVDTQYF.

Many counts were recorded for this clonotype. V usage is TRBV5-1 and J usage is TRBJ1-3; possibly TRBD1 for D (6 bases). V was clipped by 7 bases and J by 4 bases, with 15 bases between them. Per the germline V gene, CDR1 is SGHRS and CDR2 is YFSETQ. The CDR3 loop spans 14 amino acids. This chain's CDR3 is CASSETGRGNTIYF. Here the CDR3 DNA reads TGCGCCAGCTCTGAAACAGGGAGAGGAAACACCATATATTTT.

In this sample, this clonotype turned up many times. The chain joins TRBV13 to TRBJ2-7; 11 bases are shared with TRBD2. J lost 3 bases, V lost 5 bases, and 3 bases had no gene match. Germline V gene lookup returns CDR1 PRHDT and CDR2 FYEKMQ (reference sequence). This CDR3 is built from 14 residues. DNA for the CDR3: TGTGCCAGCAGCCCCGGGACTAGCGGCTACGAGCAGTACTTC. Protein sequence: CASSPGTSGYEQYF.

Many counts were recorded for this clonotype. This chain connects TRBV7-9 to TRBJ2-7; no clear D. The CDR3 is made up of 12 amino acids. The germline CDR1 and CDR2 sequences are SEHNR and FQNEAQ (reference sequence). V was clipped by 2 bases and J by 2 bases, with 4 bases between them. CDR3 protein: CASSLIPYEQYF. The CDR3 nucleotides are TGTGCCAGCAGCTTAATTCCCTACGAGCAGTACTTC.

The chain employs TRBV9 and TRBJ2-5; a weak D match, TRBD1 (5 bases). This CDR3 comprises 14 residues. V was pared by 4 bases and J by 2 bases, with 12 bases between. Germline V lookup: CDR1 SGDLS, CDR2 YYNGEE. The CDR3 loop reads CASSPRQRQETQYF. CDR3 nucleotide sequence: TGTGCCAGCAGCCCGCGACAGCGACAAGAGACCCAGTACTTC.

In its sample, this clonotype was seen a few times. The chain carries TRBV3-1 and TRBJ2-7; TRBD2 aligns across 15 bases. The CDR3 loop spans 16 amino acids. CDR1 and CDR2 from the germline V gene are LGHDT and YNNKEL (reference sequence). Trimming removed 4 bases from V and 7 bases from J; junction bases left unmatched: 8. CDR3 residues: CASSPRTSGRAGEQYF. The CDR3 DNA follows: TGTGCCAGCAGCCCTCGGACTAGCGGGAGGGCCGGGGAGCAGTACTTC.

In this sample, this clonotype turned up many times. This chain joins TRBV20-1 and TRBJ2-7; 16 bases map to TRBD2. Germline CDR1 and CDR2: DFQATT and SNEGSKA (reference sequence). V was pared by 3 bases and J by 6 bases, with 8 bases of the junction left unmatched. This CDR3 has 16 residues. The CDR3 nucleotides are TGCAGTGCTAGGGGACTAGCGGGAGGGCGGGTCGGCGAGCAGTACTTC. Protein product: CSARGLAGGRVGEQYF.

The rearrangement uses TRBV3-1 and TRBJ1-5; D is ambiguous. The CDR3 totals 14 residues. Germline CDR1 is LGHDT and CDR2 is YNNKEL (reference sequence). Trimming shortened V by 1 base and J by 7 bases, and 11 bases separated the two germline ends. The CDR3 is CASSQAGGFQPQHF. The CDR3 coding sequence is TGTGCCAGCAGCCAAGCCGGAGGATTCCAGCCCCAGCATTTT.

The chain uses TRBV7-9 and TRBJ1-1; D is unclear. The CDR3 loop spans 12 amino acids. CDR1 and CDR2 from the germline V gene are SEHNR and FQNEAQ (reference sequence). V lost 4 bases and J 8 bases, leaving 11 bases between the germline ends. The DNA for the CDR3 is TGTGCCAGCAGCTCCCTAAGCTGGGAAGCTTTCTTT. Residues: CASSSLSWEAFF.

This clonotype was detected many times. The chain recombines TRBV20-1 with TRBJ2-3, with 10 bases lining up with TRBD2. This CDR3 region has 15 residues. V was pared by 1 base and J by 6 bases, with 7 bases of the junction left unmatched. CDR1 is DFQATT, CDR2 SNEGSKA, per germline (reference sequence). The CDR3 DNA follows: TGCAGTGCTAGAGGGACTAGCGGACCTGGCGATACGCAGTATTTT. Its translation: CSARGTSGPGDTQYF.

This clonotype was observed many times. The chain combines TRBV20-1 with TRBJ1-1; 8 bases map to TRBD1. Germline CDR1 DFQATT, CDR2 SNEGSKA (reference sequence). The CDR3 sequence is 12 residues long. The V gene end was trimmed by 3 bases and the J gene end by 7 bases; junction bases not matched to a gene: 4. The CDR3 nucleotides read TGCAGTGCTAGCCCCGGGACAGGTGAAGCTTTCTTT. Encoded protein: CSASPGTGEAFF.

This clonotype was detected many times. As the CDR3 is not closed by the conserved phenylalanine or tryptophan, this likely results from a read error. The limits of the CDR3 on the DNA are not certain, so only TCRdb's listed CDR3 is given. This chain's CDR3 is CASSESGVLAGGPIL. J is TRBJ2-1 and V is TRBV10-1; TRBD2 is the table's D call, not checked against the DNA. Germline-derived CDR1 and CDR2 are WNHNN and SYGVQD (reference sequence). The CDR3 has 15 residues if both end residues are counted.

V gene TRBV6-1 combines with J gene TRBJ1-5, with D unclear. V was trimmed by 3 bases and J by 0 bases, leaving 12 bases between them. Germline values: CDR1 MNHNS, CDR2 SASEGT. This CDR3 has 16 residues. CDR3: CASSDQNTYSNQPQHF. The CDR3 bases are TGTGCCAGCAGTGATCAGAACACCTATAGCAATCAGCCCCAGCATTTT.

This clonotype has a handful of counts. J is TRBJ2-2 and V is TRBV27; the D call may be TRBD1 or TRBD2 (6 bases each). Germline V gene lookup returns CDR1 MNHEY and CDR2 SMNVEV (reference sequence). The CDR3 contains 15 residues. Trimming left V 10 bases short and J 5 bases short, with 20 bases between. As DNA, the CDR3 is TGTGCCACCCAAACAGGGAGGTATATGACCGGGGAGCTGTTTTTT. Translating gives CATQTGRYMTGELFF.

V is TRBV5-6 and J is TRBJ2-5; D not resolved. CDR3 length: 15 residues. Germline V CDR1 and CDR2: SGHDT, YYEEEE. Trimming cost V 0 bases and J 2 bases, with 11 bases left between them. The CDR3 spells CASSLGRAVQETQYF. CDR3 in DNA: TGTGCCAGCAGCTTGGGTAGGGCAGTTCAAGAGACCCAGTACTTC.

The chain has TRBV18 and TRBJ1-2; 7 nucleotides match TRBD1. The CDR3 is 14 residues long. V was clipped by 2 bases and J by 4 bases; unmatched bases: 4. Per the germline V gene, CDR1 is KGHSH and CDR2 is LQKENI. In nucleotides, the CDR3 is TGTGCCAGCTCACCAACAGGGGAGTCCTATGGCTACACCTTC. Its protein product is CASSPTGESYGYTF.

The chain has TRBV9 and TRBJ2-2, with 10 bases identical to TRBD2. V shed 2 bases, J shed 0 bases, and the junction held 4 bases outside the gene matches. The CDR3 totals 17 residues. The V gene's germline CDR1 is SGDLS and CDR2 YYNGEE. CDR3 region: CASSVLAGGANTGELFF. In nucleotides, the CDR3 is TGTGCCAGCAGCGTTTTAGCGGGAGGTGCGAACACCGGGGAGCTGTTTTTT. The variable domain in full, with the rest retrieved from reference TRBV9 and TRBJ2-2, is DSGVTQTPKHLITATGQRVTLRCSPRSGDLSVYWYQQSLDQGLQFLIQYYNGEERAKGNILERFSAQQFPDLHSELNLSSLELGDSALYFCASSVLAGGANTGELFFGEGSRLTVL.